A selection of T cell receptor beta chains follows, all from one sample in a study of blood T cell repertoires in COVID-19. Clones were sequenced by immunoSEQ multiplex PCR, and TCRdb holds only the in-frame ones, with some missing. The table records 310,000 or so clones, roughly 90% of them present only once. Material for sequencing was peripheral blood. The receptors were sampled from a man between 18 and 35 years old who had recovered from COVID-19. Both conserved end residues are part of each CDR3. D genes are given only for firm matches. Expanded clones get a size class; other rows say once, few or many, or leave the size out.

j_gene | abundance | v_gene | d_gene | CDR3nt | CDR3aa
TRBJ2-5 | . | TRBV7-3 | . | TGTGCCAGCAGCTTAGGGGCCCGAGAGACCCAGTACTTC | CASSLGARETQYF
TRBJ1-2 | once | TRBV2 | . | TGTGCCAGCAGTGGGCAGTCCTATGGCTACACCTTC | CASSGQSYGYTF
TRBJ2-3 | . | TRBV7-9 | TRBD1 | TGTGCCAGCAGCTTTGGGGACAGGAGCACAGATACGCAGTATTTT | CASSFGDRSTDTQYF
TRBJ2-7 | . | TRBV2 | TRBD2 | TGTGCCAGCAGGGCGGGAGTTTACGAGCAGTACTTC | CASRAGVYEQYF
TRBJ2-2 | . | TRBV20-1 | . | TGCAGTGCTAGTTCCCGGGCTTGGGAGGGGGAGCTGTTTTTT | CSASSRAWEGELFF
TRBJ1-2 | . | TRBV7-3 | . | TGTGCCAGCAGCTTGGGGCCGAGTCTATCCGGCTACACCTTC | CASSLGPSLSGYTF
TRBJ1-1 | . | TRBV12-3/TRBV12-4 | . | TGTGCCAGCAGCCAGGGTGGGAACACTGAAGCTTTCTTT | CASSQGGNTEAFF
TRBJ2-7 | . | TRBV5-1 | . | TGCGCCAGCAGCTTGGTTCCACAGGCTAACTACGAGCAGTACTTC | CASSLVPQANYEQYF
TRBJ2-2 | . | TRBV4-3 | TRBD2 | TGCGCCAGCAGCCAAGATCTAGGACTAGCGGGGATAACCGGGGAGCTGTTTTTT | CASSQDLGLAGITGELFF
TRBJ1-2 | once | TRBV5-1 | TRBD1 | TGCGCCAGCAGCTCGGACAGGGGGTTTGGCTACACCTTC | CASSSDRGFGYTF
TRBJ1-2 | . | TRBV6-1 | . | TGTGCCAGCAGTGAAGGTGCAGGGATCTATGGCTACACCTTC | CASSEGAGIYGYTF
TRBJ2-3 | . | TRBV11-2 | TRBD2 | TGTGCCAGCAGCTTACTAGCGGGGAGCACAGATACGCAGTATTTT | CASSLLAGSTDTQYF
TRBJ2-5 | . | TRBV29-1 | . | TGCAGCTACGACAGTATGTGGGGAGAGACCCAGTACTTC | CSYDSMWGETQYF
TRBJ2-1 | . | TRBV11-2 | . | TGTGCCAGCAGCTCAGAGGGTTTCGGCTACAGTGAGCAGTTCTTC | CASSSEGFGYSEQFF
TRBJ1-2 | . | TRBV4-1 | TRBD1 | TGCGCCAGCAGCCAAGACGCGGCAGGGGGAGGAGAGGCCTATGGCTACACCTTC | CASSQDAAGGGEAYGYTF
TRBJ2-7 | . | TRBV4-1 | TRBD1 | TGCGCCAGCAGCCCATCAGGGGGCCCCTACGAGCAGTACTTC | CASSPSGGPYEQYF
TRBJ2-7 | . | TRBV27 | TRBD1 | TGTGCCAGCAGTCCCACAATTCCGGGACAGGGTGTTTACGAGCAGTACTTC | CASSPTIPGQGVYEQYF
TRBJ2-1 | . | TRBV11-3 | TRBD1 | TGTGCCAGCAGCGCCCAGACAGGGTCGGCTTACAATGAGCAGTTCTTC | CASSAQTGSAYNEQFF
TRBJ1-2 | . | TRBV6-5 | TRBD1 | TGTGCCAGCAGCCTGGGACAGACTAACTATGGCTACACCTTC | CASSLGQTNYGYTF
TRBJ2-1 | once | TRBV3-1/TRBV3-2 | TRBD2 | TGTGCCAGCAGCCAAGATAGCGGCCTCGACGGGGGGGCCAATGAGCAGTTCTTC | CASSQDSGLDGGANEQFF
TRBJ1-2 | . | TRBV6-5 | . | TGTGCCAGCAGGGCCGCGGGGAGTCACTATGGCTACACCTTC | CASRAAGSHYGYTF
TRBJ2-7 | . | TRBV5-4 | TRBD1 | TGTGCCAGCAGCCAAGTGATCGGGACAGGGGCCTACGAGCAGTACTTC | CASSQVIGTGAYEQYF
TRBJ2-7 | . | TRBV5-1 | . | TGCGCCAGCAGCCTGGACGGACTGTACGAGCAGTACTTC | CASSLDGLYEQYF
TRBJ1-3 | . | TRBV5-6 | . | TGTGCCAGCAGCTTCCGGGACACTGGAAACACCATATATTTT | CASSFRDTGNTIYF
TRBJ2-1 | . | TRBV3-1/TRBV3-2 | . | TGTGCCAGCAAGGGGTCAAGGGGCTACAATGAGCAGTTCTTC | CASKGSRGYNEQFF
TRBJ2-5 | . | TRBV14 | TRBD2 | TGTGCCAGCAGCCACATACTAGCGGGGCAAGAGACCCAGTACTTC | CASSHILAGQETQYF
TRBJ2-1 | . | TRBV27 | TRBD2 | TGTGCCAGCAGTCTCAGCGGGGGGTCCTACAATGAGCAGTTCTTC | CASSLSGGSYNEQFF
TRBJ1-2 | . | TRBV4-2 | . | TGTGCCACCCGAAACACAGGAGCTAACTATGGCTACACCTTC | CATRNTGANYGYTF
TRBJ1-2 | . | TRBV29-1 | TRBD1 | TGCAGCGCCACGACAGGGGCTGACTATGGCTACACCTTC | CSATTGADYGYTF
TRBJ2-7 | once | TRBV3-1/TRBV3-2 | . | TGTGCCAGCACCCCGGGTACCTCCTACGAGCAGTACTTC | CASTPGTSYEQYF
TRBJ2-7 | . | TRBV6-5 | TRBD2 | TGTGCCAGCAGGATCGGGGGGGCGGGCTACGAGCAGTACTTC | CASRIGGAGYEQYF
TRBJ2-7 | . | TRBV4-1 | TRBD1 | TGCGCCAGCAGCCAAGGGGACAGGGGCTCCTACGAGCAGTACTTC | CASSQGDRGSYEQYF
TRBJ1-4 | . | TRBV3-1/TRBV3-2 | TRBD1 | TGTGCCAGCAGCCAACCATCCGGGACAGCGATTAATGAAAAACTGTTTTTT | CASSQPSGTAINEKLFF
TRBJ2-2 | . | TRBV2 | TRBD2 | TGTGCCAGCAGGGCTAGCGGGGTGGACACCGGGGAGCTGTTTTTT | CASRASGVDTGELFF
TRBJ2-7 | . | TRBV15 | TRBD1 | TGTGCCACCAGCAGAGATCGAGGGGGCGAAACCTACGAGCAGTACTTC | CATSRDRGGETYEQYF
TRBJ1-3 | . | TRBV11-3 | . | TGTGCCAGCTCAACCCGTGCGGACATTATTTCTGGAAACACCATATATTTT | CASSTRADIISGNTIYF
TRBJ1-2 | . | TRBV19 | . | TGTGCCAGTAGCCATCCCGGGGAGAGCGCCTATGGCTACACCTTC | CASSHPGESAYGYTF
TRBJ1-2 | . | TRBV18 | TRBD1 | TGTGCCAGCTCACCGACACCGGCGGGACAGGGAAACTATGGCTACACCTTC | CASSPTPAGQGNYGYTF
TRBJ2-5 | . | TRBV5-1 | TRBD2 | TGCGCCAGCAGCTTGGGGGAGACTAGCGGGGGGCTCTTGTACTTC | CASSLGETSGGLLYF
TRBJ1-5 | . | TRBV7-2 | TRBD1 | TGTGCCAGCAGCTTAAGGCAGGGGGATCAGCCCCAGCATTTT | CASSLRQGDQPQHF